This T cell receptor beta chain was sequenced during a study of radiotherapy plus CTLA-4 blockade in lung cancer. Germline V lookup: CDR1 LNHDA, CDR2 SQIVND (reference sequence). CDR3 size: 16 residues. V lost 5 bases, J lost 4 bases, and 20 bases lay in between. The protocol was immunoSEQ multiplex PCR, while the TCRdb copy is restricted to in-frame clones and leaves out a portion. The sample includes 95,000 to 150,000 clones, 70% to 90% of them seen just once. This sample comprised peripheral blood, obtained from a patient treated with radiotherapy plus ipilimumab. The receptor's source is a human donor with non-small cell lung cancer that progressed on radiotherapy plus ipilimumab. V and J are TRBV19 and TRBJ1-2, with D perhaps matching TRBD1 (6 bases). In nucleotides, the CDR3 is TGTGCCAGTAGTTCCTTAACAGGGAGGCAGCGCTATGGCTACACCTTC. Residues: CASSSLTGRQRYGYTF.